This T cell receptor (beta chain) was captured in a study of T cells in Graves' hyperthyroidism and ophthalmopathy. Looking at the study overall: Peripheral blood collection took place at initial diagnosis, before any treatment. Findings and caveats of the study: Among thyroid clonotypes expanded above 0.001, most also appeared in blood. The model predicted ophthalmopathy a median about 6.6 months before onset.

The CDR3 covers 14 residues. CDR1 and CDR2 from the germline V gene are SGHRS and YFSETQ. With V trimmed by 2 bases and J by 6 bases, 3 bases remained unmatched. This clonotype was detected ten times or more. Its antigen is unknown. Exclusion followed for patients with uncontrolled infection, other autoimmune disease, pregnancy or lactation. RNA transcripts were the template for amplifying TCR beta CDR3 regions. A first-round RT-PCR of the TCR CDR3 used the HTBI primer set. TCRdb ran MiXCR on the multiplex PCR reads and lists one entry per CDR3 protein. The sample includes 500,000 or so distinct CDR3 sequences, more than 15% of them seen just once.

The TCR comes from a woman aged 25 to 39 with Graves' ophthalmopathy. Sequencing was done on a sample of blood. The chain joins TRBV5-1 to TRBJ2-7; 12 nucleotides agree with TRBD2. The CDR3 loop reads CASSFSLAGGEQYF. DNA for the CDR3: TGCGCCAGCAGCTTTTCACTAGCGGGAGGCGAGCAGTACTTC.